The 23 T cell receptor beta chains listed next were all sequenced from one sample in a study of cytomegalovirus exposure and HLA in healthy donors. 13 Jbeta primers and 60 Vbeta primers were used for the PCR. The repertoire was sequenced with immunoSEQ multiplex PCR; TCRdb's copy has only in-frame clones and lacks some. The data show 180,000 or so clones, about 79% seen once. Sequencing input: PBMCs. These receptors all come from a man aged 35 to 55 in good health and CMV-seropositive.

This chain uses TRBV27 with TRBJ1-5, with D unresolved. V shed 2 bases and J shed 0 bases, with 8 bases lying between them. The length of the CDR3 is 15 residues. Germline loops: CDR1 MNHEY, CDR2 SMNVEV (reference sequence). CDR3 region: CASSLEGFSNQPQHF. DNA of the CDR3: TGTGCCAGCAGTTTAGAGGGTTTTAGCAATCAGCCCCAGCATTTT.

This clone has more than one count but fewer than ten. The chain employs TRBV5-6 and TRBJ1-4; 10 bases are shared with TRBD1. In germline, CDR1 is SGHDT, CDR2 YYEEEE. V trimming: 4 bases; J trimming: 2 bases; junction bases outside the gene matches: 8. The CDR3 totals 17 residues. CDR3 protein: CASSMGQGSATNEKLFF. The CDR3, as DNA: TGTGCCAGCAGCATGGGACAGGGGTCTGCCACTAATGAAAAACTGTTTTTT.

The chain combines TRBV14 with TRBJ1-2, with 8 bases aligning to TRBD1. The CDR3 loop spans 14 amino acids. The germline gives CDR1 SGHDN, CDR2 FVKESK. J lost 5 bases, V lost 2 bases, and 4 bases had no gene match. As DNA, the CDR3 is TGTGCCAGCAGCCAAAGAACAGGGGGTTATGGCTACACCTTC. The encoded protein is CASSQRTGGYGYTF.

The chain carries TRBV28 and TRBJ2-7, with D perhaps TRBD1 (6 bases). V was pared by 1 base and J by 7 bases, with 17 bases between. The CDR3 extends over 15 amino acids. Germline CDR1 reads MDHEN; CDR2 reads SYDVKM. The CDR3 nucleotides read TGTGCCAGCAGTTTATTCGTGCAGGGGTCCTCTGAGCAGTACTTC. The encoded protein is CASSLFVQGSSEQYF.

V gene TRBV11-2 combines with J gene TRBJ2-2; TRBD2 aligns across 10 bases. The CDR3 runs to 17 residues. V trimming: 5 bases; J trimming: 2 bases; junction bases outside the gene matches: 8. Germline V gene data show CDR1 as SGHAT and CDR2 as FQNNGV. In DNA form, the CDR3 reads TGTGCCAGCAGCCATTTGAGGACTAGCGGAAACACCGGGGAGCTGTTTTTT. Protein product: CASSHLRTSGNTGELFF.

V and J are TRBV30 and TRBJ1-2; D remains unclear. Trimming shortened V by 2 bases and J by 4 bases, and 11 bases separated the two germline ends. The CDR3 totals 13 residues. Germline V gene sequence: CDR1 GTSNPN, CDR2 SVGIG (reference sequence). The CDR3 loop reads CAWSQMAGYGYTF. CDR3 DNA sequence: TGTGCCTGGAGTCAAATGGCAGGCTATGGCTACACCTTC. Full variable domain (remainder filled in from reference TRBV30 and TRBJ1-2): SQTIHQWPATLVQPVGSPLSLECTVEGTSNPNLYWYRQAAGRGLQLLFYSVGIGQISSEVPQNLSASRPQDRQFILSSKKLLLSDSGFYLCAWSQMAGYGYTFGSGTRLTVV.

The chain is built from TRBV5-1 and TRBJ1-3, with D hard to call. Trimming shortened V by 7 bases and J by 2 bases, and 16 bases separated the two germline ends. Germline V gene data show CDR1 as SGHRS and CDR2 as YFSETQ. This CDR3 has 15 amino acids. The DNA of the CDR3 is TGCGCCAGCGGTCTCTCCCCGCGTCCTGGAAACACCATATATTTT. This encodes CASGLSPRPGNTIYF.

The DNA for the CDR3 is TGTGCCAGCAGTTACGGCGCGGGAGGGAGATACAATGAGCAGTTCTTC. Translated, it gives CASSYGAGGRYNEQFF. The rearrangement uses TRBV6-5 and TRBJ2-1; 9 bases align to TRBD2. This CDR3 spans 16 amino acids. Trimming at V came to 2 bases and at J to 4 bases, leaving 6 bases not matched to a gene. Per germline, CDR1 MNHEY and CDR2 SVGAGI.

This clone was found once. The CDR3 sequence is CASSAWSGTPNQPQHF. The CDR3 coding sequence is TGTGCCAGCAGTGCATGGTCCGGGACACCTAATCAGCCCCAGCATTTT. The chain links TRBV6-1 to TRBJ1-5, with D perhaps matching TRBD1 (6 bases). The germline V gene has CDR1 MNHNS and CDR2 SASEGT. The CDR3 length is 16 residues. Trimming removed 4 bases from V and 4 bases from J, with 17 bases in between.

CDR3 bases: TGTGCCTGGAGTGTAAGAGGGGGACTAGCGGGGTTTAGCGCCTACAATGAGCAGTTCTTC. Amino acids: CAWSVRGGLAGFSAYNEQFF. This chain links TRBV30 with TRBJ2-1, with 13 bases that match TRBD2. From germline, CDR1 is GTSNPN and CDR2 SVGIG (reference sequence). CDR3 length: 20 residues. The V gene end was trimmed by 0 bases and the J gene end by 2 bases; junction bases not matched to a gene: 13.

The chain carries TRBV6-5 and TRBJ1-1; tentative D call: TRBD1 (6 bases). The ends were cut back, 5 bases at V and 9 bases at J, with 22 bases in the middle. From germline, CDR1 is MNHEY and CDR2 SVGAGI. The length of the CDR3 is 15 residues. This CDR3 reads CASSPQLAGARKAFF. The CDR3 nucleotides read TGTGCCAGCAGTCCACAATTGGCAGGGGCGCGTAAAGCTTTCTTT.

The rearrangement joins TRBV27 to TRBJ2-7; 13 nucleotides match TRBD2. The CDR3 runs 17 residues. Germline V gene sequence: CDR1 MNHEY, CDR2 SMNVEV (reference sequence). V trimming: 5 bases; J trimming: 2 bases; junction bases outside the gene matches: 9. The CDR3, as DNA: TGTGCCAGCAGTCAACACTCCGGGACTAGCGGGGCCTACGAGCAGTACTTC. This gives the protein CASSQHSGTSGAYEQYF.

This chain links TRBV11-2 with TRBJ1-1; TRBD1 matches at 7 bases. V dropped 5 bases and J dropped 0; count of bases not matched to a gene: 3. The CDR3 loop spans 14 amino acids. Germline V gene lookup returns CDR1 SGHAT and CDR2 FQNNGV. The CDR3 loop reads CASSTTGVNTEAFF. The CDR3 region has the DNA TGTGCCAGCAGCACCACAGGGGTGAACACTGAAGCTTTCTTT.

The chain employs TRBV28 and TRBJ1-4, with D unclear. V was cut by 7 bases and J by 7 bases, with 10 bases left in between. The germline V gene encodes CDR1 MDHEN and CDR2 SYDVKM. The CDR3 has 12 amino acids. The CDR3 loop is CASNSGSEKLFF. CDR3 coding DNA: TGTGCCAGCAACAGCGGTAGTGAAAAACTGTTTTTT.

The CDR3 reads CASSSYRDSYEQYF. CDR3 coding DNA: TGTGCCAGCAGCTCCTACAGAGACTCCTACGAGCAGTACTTC. The rearrangement joins TRBV11-2 to TRBJ2-7; the D is unclear. The CDR3 totals 14 residues. Trimming took off 4 bases at V and 0 bases at J, with 10 bases between the two ends. Germline CDR1 and CDR2: SGHAT and FQNNGV. Complete variable domain (other parts from reference TRBV11-2 and TRBJ2-7): EAGVAQSPRYKIIEKRQSVAFWCNPISGHATLYWYQQILGQGPKLLIQFQNNGVVDDSQLPKDRFSAERLKGVDSTLKIQPAKLEDSAVYLCASSSYRDSYEQYFGPGTRLTVT.

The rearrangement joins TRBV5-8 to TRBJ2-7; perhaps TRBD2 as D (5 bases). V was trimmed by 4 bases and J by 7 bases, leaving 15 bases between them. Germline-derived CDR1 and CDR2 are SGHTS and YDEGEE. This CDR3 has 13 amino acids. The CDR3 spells CASSPWEHQEQYF. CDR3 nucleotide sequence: TGTGCCAGCAGCCCCTGGGAGCATCAAGAGCAGTACTTC.

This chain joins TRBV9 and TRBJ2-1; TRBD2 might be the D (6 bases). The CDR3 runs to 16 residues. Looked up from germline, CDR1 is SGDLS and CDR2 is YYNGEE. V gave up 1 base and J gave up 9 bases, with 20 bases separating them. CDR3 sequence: CASSVRWTRVGGEQFF. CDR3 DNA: TGTGCCAGCAGCGTAAGGTGGACCCGGGTGGGGGGTGAGCAGTTCTTC. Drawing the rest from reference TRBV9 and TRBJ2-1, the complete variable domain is DSGVTQTPKHLITATGQRVTLRCSPRSGDLSVYWYQQSLDQGLQFLIQYYNGEERAKGNILERFSAQQFPDLHSELNLSSLELGDSALYFCASSVRWTRVGGEQFFGPGTRLTVL.

CDR3 bases: TGTGCCAGCAGCTTATTACAGGCGCACAATGAGCAGTTCTTC. Encoded protein: CASSLLQAHNEQFF. V and J are TRBV11-3 and TRBJ2-1, with a tentative D call TRBD1 (5 bases). Trimming pared 2 bases from V and 5 bases from J, leaving 10 bases between. This CDR3 has 14 amino acids. CDR1 and CDR2 (germline): SGHNT, YENEEA.

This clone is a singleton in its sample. The CDR3: CSVEGDRDRGQLFF. The DNA for the CDR3 is TGCAGCGTTGAAGGGGACCGGGACAGGGGGCAGCTGTTTTTT. The chain employs TRBV29-1 and TRBJ2-2, with 12 bases lining up with TRBD1. J was trimmed by 12 bases and V by 1 base; bases with no gene match: 6. Germline CDR1 SQVTM, CDR2 ANQGSEA. The CDR3 length is 14 residues.

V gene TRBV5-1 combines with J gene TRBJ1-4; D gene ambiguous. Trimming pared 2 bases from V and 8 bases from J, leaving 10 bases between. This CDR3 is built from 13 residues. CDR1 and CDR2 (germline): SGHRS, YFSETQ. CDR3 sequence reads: CASSFSGEEKLFF. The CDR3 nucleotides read TGCGCCAGCAGCTTTTCCGGGGAAGAAAAACTGTTTTTT.

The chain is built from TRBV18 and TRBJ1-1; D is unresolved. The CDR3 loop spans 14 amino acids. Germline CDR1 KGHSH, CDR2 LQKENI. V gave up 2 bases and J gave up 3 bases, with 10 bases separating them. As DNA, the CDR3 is TGTGCCAGCTCACCAGTCTCAGGTTACACTGAAGCTTTCTTT. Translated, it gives CASSPVSGYTEAFF.

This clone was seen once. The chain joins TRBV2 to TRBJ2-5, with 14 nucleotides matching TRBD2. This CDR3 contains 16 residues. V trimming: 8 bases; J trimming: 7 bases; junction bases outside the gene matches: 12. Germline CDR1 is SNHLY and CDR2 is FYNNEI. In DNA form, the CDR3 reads TGTGCCAGCGTAGCAACGGGACTAGCGGGAGTCGGGACCCAGTACTTC. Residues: CASVATGLAGVGTQYF.

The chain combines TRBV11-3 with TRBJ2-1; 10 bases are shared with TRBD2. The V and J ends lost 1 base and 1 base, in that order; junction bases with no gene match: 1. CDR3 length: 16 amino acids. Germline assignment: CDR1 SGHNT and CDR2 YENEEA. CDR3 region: CASSLGLAGSYNEQFF. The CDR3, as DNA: TGTGCCAGCAGCTTAGGACTAGCGGGTTCCTACAATGAGCAGTTCTTC.